The present TCR beta chain was sequenced within a study of T cell changes during pregnancy in multiple sclerosis. The repertoire was sequenced with immunoSEQ multiplex PCR; TCRdb's copy has only in-frame clones and lacks some. The repertoire holds 100,000 or so clones, with roughly nine tenths as singletons. CDR1 SGHVS and CDR2 FNYEAQ come from the germline V gene. V was pared by 0 bases and J by 2 bases, with 4 bases of the junction left unmatched. The CDR3 has 15 amino acids. This receptor was obtained from a female donor with multiple sclerosis, enrolled in a pregnancy study. The rearrangement joins TRBV7-6 to TRBJ2-7, with 7 bases matching TRBD2. Specimen: peripheral blood, collected after pregnancy. CDR3 coding DNA: TGTGCCAGCAGCTTAGCGGGACTACCAACCTACGAGCAGTACTTC. Protein product: CASSLAGLPTYEQYF.